Shown below are 29 T cell receptor beta chains from a single sample sequenced in a study of cytomegalovirus exposure and HLA in healthy donors. 60 Vbeta and 13 Jbeta primers were used in PCR. Using immunoSEQ multiplex PCR, the repertoire was profiled, and TCRdb retains in-frame clones only, with some absent. The data show some 200,000 clones, around 88% seen once. Sequenced sample: PBMCs. The source of these receptors is a woman aged 18 to 35 in good health and CMV-seronegative.

The chain couples TRBV9 to TRBJ2-3; TRBD2 matches at 15 bases. CDR3 length equals 17 residues. Germline lookup yields CDR1 SGDLS and CDR2 YYNGEE. Trimming removed 4 bases from V and 6 bases from J; junction bases left unmatched: 9. CDR3 protein: CASSPRTSGGAWDTQYF. CDR3 DNA: TGTGCCAGCAGCCCCCGGACTAGCGGGGGGGCCTGGGATACGCAGTATTTT.

As DNA, the CDR3 is TGTGCCAGCAGCCAAGAATCGTACAGGGAGAACACCTTC. It encodes CASSQESYRENTF. This chain links TRBV14 with TRBJ1-2; possible D gene TRBD1, 6 bases. The CDR3 loop spans 13 amino acids. Germline V CDR1 and CDR2: SGHDN, FVKESK. Trimming pared 0 bases from V and 12 bases from J, leaving 14 bases between.

This sequence joins TRBV10-2 and TRBJ1-2, with D possibly being TRBD1 (5 bases). The V and J ends lost 3 bases and 4 bases respectively, with 12 bases between them. This CDR3 has 14 amino acids. CDR1 is WSHSY and CDR2 is SAAADI in the germline V gene. CDR3 DNA: TGCGCCAGCAGTGAACCAGGGCTCGGCTATGGCTACACCTTC. Translation: CASSEPGLGYGYTF.

V gene TRBV4-3 combines with J gene TRBJ2-2; 12 bases map to TRBD2. Germline V gene data show CDR1 as LGHNA and CDR2 as YSLEER. V lost 2 bases, J lost 7 bases, and 5 bases stayed unmatched. This CDR3 comprises 16 residues. For the CDR3, the DNA is TGCGCCAGCAGCCAACTAGCGGGGGGGCTTGGCGGGGAGCTGTTTTTT. Translation: CASSQLAGGLGGELFF.

CDR3 nucleotides: TGCGCCAGCAGCTTAGGGGTCGCCCCAGATACGCAGTATTTT. Encoded protein: CASSLGVAPDTQYF. The chain has TRBV4-3 and TRBJ2-3, with D perhaps TRBD1 (5 bases). V lost 5 bases to trimming and J lost 4 bases, with 13 bases between them. The CDR3 is made up of 14 amino acids. Germline V gene lookup returns CDR1 LGHNA and CDR2 YSLEER.

This clone was counted only a few times. CDR3: CASSPTKVGDYIYEQYF. CDR3 bases: TGTGCCAGCAGCCCTACCAAGGTGGGGGACTACATCTACGAGCAGTACTTC. V gene TRBV7-8 combines with J gene TRBJ2-7; TRBD2 matches at 7 bases. Trimming cost V 5 bases and J 3 bases; bases outside gene matches: 16. CDR1 and CDR2 (germline): SGHVS, FQNEAQ. The CDR3 length is 17 residues.

The V call is TRBV19, the J call TRBJ1-2, with 7 bases aligning to TRBD1. The length of the CDR3 is 17 residues. V shed 5 bases and J 5 bases; nucleotides not matched to a gene: 17. The germline CDR1 and CDR2 sequences are LNHDA and SQIVND (reference sequence). The CDR3, as DNA: TGTGCCAGTAGTCCCTACGGGGCCGACAGGGCCGGATATGGCTACACCTTC. It yields the protein CASSPYGADRAGYGYTF.

V and J are TRBV7-2 and TRBJ1-1; tentatively, D is TRBD1 (6 bases). V was cut by 6 bases and J by 1 base, with 9 bases left in between. Germline-derived CDR1 and CDR2 are SGHTA and FQGNSA. The CDR3 extends over 13 amino acids. The CDR3 DNA reads TGTGCCAGCAGAGAGGACAGGAACACTGAAGCTTTCTTT. As protein: CASREDRNTEAFF.

A word on this clone: A junction end diverges from the germline sequence, so it may reflect a read error. The chain joins TRBV7-9 to TRBJ2-7; TRBD2 aligns across 9 bases. The CDR3 runs 15 residues. Germline V gene lookup returns CDR1 SEHNR and CDR2 FQNEAQ (reference sequence). The CDR3 spells CSSSLAPAGGYEQYF. In DNA, the CDR3 is TGTTCCAGCAGCTTAGCGCCAGCGGGGGGCTACGAGCAGTACTTC.

DNA for the CDR3: TGTGCCAGTAGTATTACCAGGGGCCCATTCAGAGGTTCAGAAAAACTGTTTTTT. Translating it yields CASSITRGPFRGSEKLFF. The chain employs TRBV19 and TRBJ1-4, with a possible D match to TRBD1 (6 bases). CDR1 and CDR2 from the germline V gene are LNHDA and SQIVND (reference sequence). CDR3 length: 18 amino acids. Trimming took off 3 bases at V and 8 bases at J, with 25 bases between the two ends.

The chain joins TRBV5-1 to TRBJ2-2; 7 positions match TRBD2. V trimming: 4 bases; J trimming: 6 bases; junction bases outside the gene matches: 15. The CDR3 contains 17 residues. Germline V gene sequence: CDR1 SGHRS, CDR2 YFSETQ. CDR3 sequence reads: CASSNRPPAGLAGELFF. In DNA, the CDR3 is TGCGCCAGCAGCAACCGCCCACCAGCGGGGTTGGCCGGGGAGCTGTTTTTT.

The V gene is TRBV5-4, the J gene TRBJ2-5; 14 bases line up with TRBD2. Losses at the gene ends were 4 bases for V and 3 bases for J; bases not matched to a gene: 8. Germline-derived CDR1 and CDR2 are SGHNT and YYREEE (reference sequence). The CDR3 is made up of 17 amino acids. The CDR3 region has the DNA TGTGCCAGCAGCCCGGGACTAGCGGGAGAGGTGGAAGAGACCCAGTACTTC. It specifies CASSPGLAGEVEETQYF.

The chain employs TRBV2 and TRBJ1-5, with D hard to call. Trimming pared 6 bases from V and 2 bases from J, leaving 14 bases between. Germline V CDR1 and CDR2: SNHLY, FYNNEI. The length of the CDR3 is 15 residues. CDR3 residues: CASRGGMGGNQPQHF. DNA of the CDR3: TGTGCCAGCAGAGGCGGGATGGGCGGCAATCAGCCCCAGCATTTT.

The V gene is TRBV9, the J gene TRBJ2-1; 8 nucleotides align to TRBD2. Germline V CDR1 and CDR2: SGDLS, YYNGEE. The CDR3 is made up of 15 amino acids. V lost 4 bases and J lost 6; bases outside the gene matches: 9. The CDR3 DNA is TGTGCCAGCAGCCCCCCCCGGGGGGGCCTCAATGAGCAGTTCTTC. Translated: CASSPPRGGLNEQFF. The full variable domain, its missing parts supplied by reference TRBV9 and TRBJ2-1, is DSGVTQTPKHLITATGQRVTLRCSPRSGDLSVYWYQQSLDQGLQFLIQYYNGEERAKGNILERFSAQQFPDLHSELNLSSLELGDSALYFCASSPPRGGLNEQFFGPGTRLTVL.

V is TRBV11-2 and J is TRBJ2-6, with TRBD1 matching over 8 bases. The V and J ends lost 4 bases and 2 bases, in that order; junction bases with no gene match: 1. The CDR3 totals 15 residues. Germline CDR1 is SGHAT and CDR2 is FQNNGV. DNA of the CDR3: TGTGCCAGCAGCTCACAGGGGGCTGGGGCCAACGTCCTGACTTTC. Protein sequence: CASSSQGAGANVLTF. The variable domain in full, completed from reference TRBV11-2 and TRBJ2-6, reads EAGVAQSPRYKIIEKRQSVAFWCNPISGHATLYWYQQILGQGPKLLIQFQNNGVVDDSQLPKDRFSAERLKGVDSTLKIQPAKLEDSAVYLCASSSQGAGANVLTFGAGSRLTVL.

The chain links TRBV7-9 to TRBJ2-3, with TRBD2 matching 8 bases. Losses at the gene ends were 5 bases for V and 3 bases for J; bases not matched to a gene: 13. Germline CDR1 reads SEHNR; CDR2 reads FQNEAQ (reference sequence). The length of the CDR3 is 17 residues. The CDR3 loop reads CASSPAGRAWSTDTQYF. CDR3 bases: TGTGCCAGCAGCCCGGCCGGGAGGGCCTGGTCGACAGATACGCAGTATTTT.

V and J are TRBV7-9 and TRBJ2-3; possibly TRBD2 for D (5 bases). The CDR3 runs to 16 residues. The germline V and J ends were trimmed by 5 bases and 2 bases, with 17 bases remaining between them. The germline V gene has CDR1 SEHNR and CDR2 FQNEAQ (reference sequence). This CDR3 is CASSPARSGYTDTQYF. The CDR3 DNA reads TGTGCCAGCAGCCCCGCCCGGTCGGGATACACAGATACGCAGTATTTT.

The rearrangement uses TRBV4-1 and TRBJ2-2; 10 bases fit TRBD2. The V segment lost 1 base and the J segment 5 bases; nucleotides outside the gene matches: 16. The CDR3 sequence is 20 residues long. Germline CDR1 MGHRA, CDR2 YSYEKL. The CDR3 coding sequence is TGCGCCAGCAGCCAAGTCGTGTGGGTGGATAGCGGGAGGTTGACCGGGGAGCTGTTTTTT. Protein product: CASSQVVWVDSGRLTGELFF.

The sample holds one count of this clone. This sequence joins TRBV5-1 and TRBJ2-2; the match to TRBD2 covers 9 bases. The CDR3 loop spans 21 amino acids. Germline-derived CDR1 and CDR2 are SGHRS and YFSETQ. V was clipped by 3 bases and J by 1 base; unmatched bases: 19. Written as DNA, the CDR3 is TGCGCCAGCAGCTACCCTCACCAACCGGGACTAGCAGCTCAGAACACCGGGGAGCTGTTTTTT. Protein sequence: CASSYPHQPGLAAQNTGELFF.

V gene TRBV7-2 combines with J gene TRBJ1-5; D remains unclear. This CDR3 spans 12 amino acids. V lost 3 bases and J lost 6, with 6 bases in between. Germline V gene sequence: CDR1 SGHTA, CDR2 FQGNSA. CDR3 protein: CASSFLGQPQHF. In DNA, the CDR3 is TGTGCCAGCAGCTTTCTCGGTCAGCCCCAGCATTTT.

The gene calls are TRBV4-3 and TRBJ2-1, with 10 bases lining up with TRBD2. Germline V gene lookup returns CDR1 LGHNA and CDR2 YSLEER. The CDR3 consists of 16 residues. The junction had 3 bases not matched to a gene; V was cut back by 1 base and J by 3 bases. The CDR3 spells CASSQVGTSVYNEQFF. The CDR3 DNA follows: TGCGCCAGCAGCCAAGTGGGGACTAGCGTCTACAATGAGCAGTTCTTC.

The chain joins TRBV6-6 to TRBJ2-5; 12 bases line up with TRBD2. Germline-derived CDR1 and CDR2 are MNHNY and SVGAGI (reference sequence). J lost 13 bases, V lost 0 bases, and 6 bases had no gene match. The CDR3 loop spans 14 amino acids. CDR3 sequence: CASSYSTSGGTPYF. The CDR3 DNA reads TGTGCCAGCAGTTACTCGACTAGCGGGGGCACTCCGTACTTC.

The J gene is TRBJ1-4, the V gene TRBV7-7; perhaps TRBD1 as D (5 bases). Trimming left V 0 bases short and J 4 bases short, with 9 bases between. The CDR3 runs 15 residues. CDR1 and CDR2 (germline): SSHAT, FNYEAQ (reference sequence). The CDR3 here is CASSLAGQGNEKLFF. In DNA form, the CDR3 reads TGTGCCAGCAGCTTAGCGGGTCAGGGTAATGAAAAACTGTTTTTT. Together with reference TRBV7-7 and TRBJ1-4, the CDR3 gives the full variable domain: GAGVSQSPRYKVTKRGQDVTLRCDPISSHATLYWYQQALGQGPEFLTYFNYEAQPDKSGLPSDRFSAERPEGSISTLTIQRTEQRDSAMYRCASSLAGQGNEKLFFGSGTQLSVL.

The chain employs TRBV19 and TRBJ2-3; 7 nucleotides agree with TRBD1. The trim removed 4 bases at V and 1 base at J, leaving 2 bases unmatched. The CDR3 is 14 residues long. Germline V gene data show CDR1 as LNHDA and CDR2 as SQIVND (reference sequence). The DNA of the CDR3 is TGTGCCAGTAGTAACGACAGGGGCACAGATACGCAGTATTTT. Translated, it gives CASSNDRGTDTQYF.

V and J are TRBV5-6 and TRBJ1-2; 9 bases match TRBD1. Unmatched junction bases numbered 7, after V lost 4 bases and J lost 3 bases. Germline CDR1 is SGHDT and CDR2 is YYEEEE. The CDR3 runs 15 residues. The CDR3 loop reads CASSPRDRVYYGYTF. The CDR3 DNA reads as TGTGCCAGCAGCCCCAGGGACAGGGTGTACTATGGCTACACCTTC.

J is TRBJ1-2 and V is TRBV11-2; perhaps TRBD1 as D (6 bases). Trimming took off 8 bases at V and 11 bases at J, with 27 bases between the two ends. Per the germline V gene, CDR1 is SGHAT and CDR2 is FQNNGV. This CDR3 region has 15 residues. This CDR3 is CASLSLRGRAKVYTF. The CDR3 nucleotides are TGTGCCAGCCTCTCTCTCAGGGGAAGGGCCAAGGTGTACACCTTC.

V usage is TRBV27 and J usage is TRBJ1-1, with D possibly matching TRBD1 (6 bases). From germline, CDR1 is MNHEY and CDR2 SMNVEV (reference sequence). The length of the CDR3 is 14 residues. Trimming shortened V by 1 base and J by 8 bases, and 14 bases separated the two germline ends. The CDR3, as DNA: TGTGCCAGCAGTTTATGGGTTTCGGGGGGCGAAGCTTTCTTT. Amino acid sequence: CASSLWVSGGEAFF.

The genes are TRBV4-2 and TRBJ2-3; 7 bases agree with TRBD2. The J segment lost 4 bases and the V segment lost 0 bases, leaving 13 bases of the junction unmatched. The CDR3 covers 18 residues. CDR1 and CDR2 (germline): LGHNA, YNFKEQ. The CDR3 sequence: CASSQEDWGRASPDTQYF. For the CDR3, the DNA is TGTGCCAGCAGCCAAGAGGATTGGGGGAGGGCCTCCCCAGATACGCAGTATTTT.

The gene calls are TRBV7-3 and TRBJ1-2; weak D call: TRBD1 (5 bases). Trimming removed 0 bases at V and 6 bases at J, with 17 bases between. The CDR3 is made up of 16 amino acids. CDR1 and CDR2 (germline): SGHTA, FQGTGA. The CDR3 loop is CASSLTGGLNADGYTF. In nucleotides, the CDR3 is TGTGCCAGCAGCTTAACTGGGGGACTTAATGCGGATGGCTACACCTTC.